This paragraph reports one TCR beta chain. The antigen is undetermined. This record belongs to a study of cytomegalovirus exposure and HLA in healthy donors. The study, taken as a whole, reports: The study found most TCR sequences rare, yet found some public TCRs in many donors. The likely origin of a cluster of highly shared sequence variants was a sequencing artifact. A later analysis found TCR association rates differed by HLA locus, highest for DRB1 and lowest for HLA-C.

The PCR made use of 60 Vbeta and 13 Jbeta primers. The table came from immunoSEQ multiplex PCR; TCRdb's copy has only in-frame clones and leaves some out. The data hold 100,000 to 150,000 clones, with approximately 75% observed a single time. CDR1 and CDR2 from the germline V gene are MNHEY and SVGAGI. Trimming took off 1 base at V and 0 bases at J, with 10 bases between the two ends. This CDR3 is 15 amino acids long. Material: PBMCs. The rearrangement joins TRBV6-5 to TRBJ2-7; D possibly corresponds to TRBD2 (6 bases). This receptor was identified in a man aged 30 to 45 in good health and CMV-seronegative. CDR3 nucleotide sequence: TGTGCCAGCAGTTACTTGGACGGGAGCTCCTACGAGCAGTACTTC. It yields the protein CASSYLDGSSYEQYF.